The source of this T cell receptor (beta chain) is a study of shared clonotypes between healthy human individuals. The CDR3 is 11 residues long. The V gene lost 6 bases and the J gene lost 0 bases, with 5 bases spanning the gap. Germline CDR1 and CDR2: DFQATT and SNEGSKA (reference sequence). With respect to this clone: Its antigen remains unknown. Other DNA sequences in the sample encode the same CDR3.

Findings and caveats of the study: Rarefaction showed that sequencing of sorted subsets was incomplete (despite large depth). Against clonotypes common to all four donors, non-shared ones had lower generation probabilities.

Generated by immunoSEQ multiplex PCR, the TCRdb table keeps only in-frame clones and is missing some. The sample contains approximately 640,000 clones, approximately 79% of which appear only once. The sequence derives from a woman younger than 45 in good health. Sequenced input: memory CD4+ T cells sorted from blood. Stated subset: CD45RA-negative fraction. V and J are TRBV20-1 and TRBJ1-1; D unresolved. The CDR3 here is CSAILNTEAFF. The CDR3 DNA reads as TGCAGTGCCATCTTGAACACTGAAGCTTTCTTT.